Shown below are 3 T cell receptor beta chains from a single sample sequenced in a study of glioma-infiltrating T cells after dendritic cell vaccination. Data came from immunoSEQ multiplex PCR; TCRdb stores just in-frame clones and leaves some out. The table shows approximately 92,000 clones, with around 80% occurring only once. Documented time point: after dendritic cell vaccination, including at tumor progression/relapse. The sequenced sample was blood, obtained after dendritic cell vaccination. Receptors originate from a human donor with glioblastoma.

The table lists this clone with a few counts. This rearrangement joins TRBV6-5 to TRBJ2-7; TRBD1 matches 8 bases. The germline CDR1 and CDR2 sequences are MNHEY and SVGAGI. Trimming removed 0 bases from V and 2 bases from J; junction bases left unmatched: 3. The CDR3 covers 15 residues. Here the CDR3 reads CASSYSRTGTYEQYF. DNA for the CDR3: TGTGCCAGCAGTTACTCCCGGACAGGGACCTACGAGCAGTACTTC.

This chain uses TRBV19 with TRBJ1-4; D gene unclear. The germline V gene encodes CDR1 LNHDA and CDR2 SQIVND (reference sequence). Trimming pared 4 bases from V and 0 bases from J, leaving 9 bases between. The CDR3 runs to 15 residues. CDR3 nucleotide sequence: TGTGCCAGTAGTACTCCCCCTCCAACTAATGAAAAACTGTTTTTT. This encodes CASSTPPPTNEKLFF. The whole variable domain, remainder taken from reference TRBV19 and TRBJ1-4, is DGGITQSPKYLFRKEGQNVTLSCEQNLNHDAMYWYRQDPGQGLRLIYYSQIVNDFQKGDIAEGYSVSREKKESFPLTVTSAQKNPTAFYLCASSTPPPTNEKLFFGSGTQLSVL.

This chain connects TRBV4-1 to TRBJ2-7; D perhaps matches TRBD1 (6 bases). The CDR3 sequence is 14 residues long. The ends were cut back, 6 bases at V and 1 base at J, with 13 bases in the middle. CDR1 and CDR2 (germline): MGHRA, YSYEKL. The CDR3 DNA sequence: TGCGCCAGCAGACCCGACAGGTCATCCTACGAGCAGTACTTC. This encodes CASRPDRSSYEQYF.